This T cell receptor beta chain is drawn from a study of early T cells in non-severe SARS-CoV-2 infection. On the study more broadly: Bulk RNA from unsorted whole blood was sequenced; chains were unpaired.

Study observations and caveats: VDJdb-based annotation leaned toward anti-spike CD8 responses and missed private and CD4 specificities.

Germline lookup yields CDR1 SGHAT and CDR2 FQNNGV. The CDR3 is 17 amino acids. The ends were cut back, 4 bases at V and 5 bases at J, with 23 bases in the middle. Each cDNA molecule carried a unique molecular identifier. TCRdb called the 5' RACE reads again in MiXCR, with one record for every CDR3 protein. The sample lists about 61,000 distinct CDR3 sequences, approximately 10% occurring once. This clonotype was detected many times. Its antigen remains unknown. Sequencing used whole blood. This receptor was obtained from an adult who was a healthcare worker with PCR-confirmed SARS-CoV-2 infection or an uninfected control (not recorded which). The chain recombines TRBV11-2 with TRBJ2-5; D remains ambiguous. CDR3 coding DNA: TGTGCCAGCAGCTCTACCCCCTTCACCCTCAGCACGGAGACCCAGTACTTC. Its protein product is CASSSTPFTLSTETQYF.